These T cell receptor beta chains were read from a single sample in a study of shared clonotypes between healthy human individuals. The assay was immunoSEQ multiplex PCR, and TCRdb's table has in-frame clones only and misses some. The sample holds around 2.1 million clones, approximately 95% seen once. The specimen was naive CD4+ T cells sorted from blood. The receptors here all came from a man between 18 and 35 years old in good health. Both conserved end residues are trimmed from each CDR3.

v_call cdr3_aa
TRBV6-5 ASIGLAGDYEQF
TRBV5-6 ASSLERGDTQY
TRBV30 AWTGTSPTPLH
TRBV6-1 ASLNRGDNEKLF
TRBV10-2 ASRVGDRDFDFHNSPLH
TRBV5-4 ASSLRDSNTEAF
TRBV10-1 ASSKLGTANTGELF
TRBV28 ASSFQGNTGELF
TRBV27 ASSLWGPGQASSATNEKLF
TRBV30 AWSRQSTNEKLF
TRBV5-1 ASSLMGGPNTEAF
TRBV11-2 ASSLEGTTGNTIY
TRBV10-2 ASSENYFPMVSNQPQH
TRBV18 ASSPSAGQGGKNIQY
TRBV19 ASSMSGASSYEQY
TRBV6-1 ASRGLFPLHEQF
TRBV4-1 ASSQALNEKLF
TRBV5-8 ASSVDREGNEQF
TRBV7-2 ASSLVGGVRNGYT
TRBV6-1 ASTQTGGLETQY
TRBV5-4 ASQDGLNTEAF
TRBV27 ASSLTQVSYNSPLH
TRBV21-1 ASSKGEAIYNEQF
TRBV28 ASGGSTEKLF
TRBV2 ASSEEQGGSGTEAF
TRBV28 ASSGTGGFYEQY
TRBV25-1 ASSRQNSYEQY
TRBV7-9 ASSRTSGKLSYEQY
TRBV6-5 ASSRTVTEPQH
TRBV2 ASISGRSRPILH
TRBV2 ASSVQEGQPQH
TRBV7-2 ASSPWGASGNRAYEQY
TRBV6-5 ASSQGQRAF
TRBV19 ASRRRDRVSPLH
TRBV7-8 ASSLEGVVSGANVLT
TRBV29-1 SVEDSTPEAF
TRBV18 ASSPPASQNYGYT
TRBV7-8 ASSLSAGLNIQY
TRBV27 ASSLLGLGQETQY
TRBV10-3 AIRSERGEGNEQF
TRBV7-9 ASQRPGGSTGELF
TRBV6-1 ASSKGDSYNEQF
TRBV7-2 ASSLGQGVPRRANVLT
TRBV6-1 ASRGQGNTYGYT
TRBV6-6 ASRKGQSNTGELF
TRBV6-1 ASSEAVGNQPQH
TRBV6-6 ASSYLGVPYEQY
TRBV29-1 SVASGNTIY
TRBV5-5 ATQSGRGNNIQY
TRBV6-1 ASSEASGAGVTYEQY
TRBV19 ASSILSRAPNEKLF
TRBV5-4 ALAWDGISLGNTEAF
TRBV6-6 ASSSQDSILTGELF
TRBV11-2 ASSLGNRGGNQPQH